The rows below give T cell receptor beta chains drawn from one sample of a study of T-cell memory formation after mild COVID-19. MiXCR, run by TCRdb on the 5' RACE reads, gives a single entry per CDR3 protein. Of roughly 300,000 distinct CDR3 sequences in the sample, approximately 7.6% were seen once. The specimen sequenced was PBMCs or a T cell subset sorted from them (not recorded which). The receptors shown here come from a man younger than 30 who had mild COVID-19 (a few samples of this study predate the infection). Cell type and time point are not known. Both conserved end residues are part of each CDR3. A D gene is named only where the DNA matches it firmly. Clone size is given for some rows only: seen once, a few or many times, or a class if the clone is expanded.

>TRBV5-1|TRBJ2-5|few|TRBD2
CASGEGQETQYF
TGCGCCAGCGGGGAGGGCCAGGAGACCCAGTACTTC
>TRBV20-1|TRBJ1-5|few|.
CSARASHYSNQPQHF
TGCAGTGCTAGGGCTAGCCATTATAGCAATCAGCCCCAGCATTTT
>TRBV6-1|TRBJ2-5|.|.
CASSEVSWTAQYF
TGTGCCAGCAGTGAAGTATCTTGGACAGCCCAGTACTTC
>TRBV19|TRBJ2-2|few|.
CASSTRPNTGELFF
TGTGCCAGTAGTACTCGACCGAACACCGGGGAGCTGTTTTTT
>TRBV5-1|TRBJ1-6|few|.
CASSLLVRGGGSPLHF
TGCGCCAGCAGCCTTCTCGTGAGGGGGGGCGGATCACCCCTCCACTTT
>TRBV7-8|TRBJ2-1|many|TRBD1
CASRQKPQGAPIENEQFF
TGTGCCAGCAGACAAAAGCCCCAGGGGGCACCAATAGAGAATGAGCAGTTCTTC
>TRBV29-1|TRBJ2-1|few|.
CSVGTSEQFF
TGCAGCGTGGGAACCAGTGAGCAGTTCTTC
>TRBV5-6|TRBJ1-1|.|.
CASSPLDGNTEAFF
TGTGCCAGCAGCCCACTGGATGGCAACACTGAAGCTTTCTTT
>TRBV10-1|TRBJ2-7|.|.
CARTEAYEQYF
TGCGCCAGGACAGAAGCCTACGAGCAGTACTTC
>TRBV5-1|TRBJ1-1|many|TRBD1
CASYDTEGRGLTEAFF
TGCGCCAGCTACGACACGGAGGGCAGGGGGCTCACTGAAGCTTTCTTT
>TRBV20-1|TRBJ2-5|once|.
CSAREIETLLETQYF
TGCAGTGCTAGAGAAATAGAAACGCTTTTGGAGACCCAGTACTTC
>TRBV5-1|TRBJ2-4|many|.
CASSGLGDAVKNIQYF
TGCGCCAGCAGCGGCCTCGGGGATGCCGTCAAAAACATTCAGTACTTC
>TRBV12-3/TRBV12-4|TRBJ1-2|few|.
CASSIDPYGYTF
TGTGCCAGCAGTATTGACCCCTATGGCTACACCTTC
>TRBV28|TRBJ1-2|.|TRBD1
CASSSGTGVGYGYTF
TGTGCCAGCAGTTCCGGGACAGGGGTCGGATATGGCTACACCTTC
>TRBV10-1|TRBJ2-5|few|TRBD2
CASSIGASGQETQYF
TGCGCCAGCAGCATCGGGGCTAGCGGTCAAGAGACCCAGTACTTC
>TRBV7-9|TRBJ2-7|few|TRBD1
CASRGQGADEQYF
TGTGCCAGCAGGGGACAGGGGGCGGACGAGCAGTACTTC
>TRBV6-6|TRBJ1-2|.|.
CASSYSNSGRPYGYTF
TGTGCCAGCAGTTACTCGAACTCGGGCAGGCCCTATGGCTACACCTTC
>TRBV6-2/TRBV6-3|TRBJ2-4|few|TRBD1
CASSFFGQGYQNIQYF
TGTGCCAGCAGTTTCTTCGGACAGGGGTATCAAAACATTCAGTACTTC
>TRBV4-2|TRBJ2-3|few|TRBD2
CASSQGLAVTDTQYF
TGTGCCAGCAGCCAAGGACTAGCGGTCACAGATACGCAGTATTTT
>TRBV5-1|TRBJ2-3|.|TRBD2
CASSVPSGGWDTQYF
TGCGCCAGCAGCGTGCCTAGCGGGGGCTGGGATACGCAGTATTTT
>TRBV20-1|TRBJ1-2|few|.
CSARPRLLANYGYTF
TGCAGTGCTAGGCCTCGGTTGTTAGCTAACTATGGCTACACCTTC
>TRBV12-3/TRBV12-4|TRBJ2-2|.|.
CASSLNRQTGELFF
TGTGCCAGCAGTTTAAACAGACAAACCGGGGAGCTGTTTTTT
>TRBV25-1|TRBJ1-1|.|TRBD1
CASSRDRGVWTEAFF
TGTGCCAGCTCCCGGGACAGGGGGGTTTGGACTGAAGCTTTCTTT
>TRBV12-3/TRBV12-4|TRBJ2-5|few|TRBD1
CASSRTGGMTQYF
TGTGCCAGCAGTCGGACAGGGGGAATGACCCAGTACTTC
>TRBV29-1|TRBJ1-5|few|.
CSVELDPHQPQHF
TGCAGCGTTGAACTAGACCCTCATCAGCCCCAGCATTTT
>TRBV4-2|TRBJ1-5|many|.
CASSQEAWGANQPQHF
TGTGCCAGCAGCCAAGAGGCTTGGGGCGCGAATCAGCCCCAGCATTTT
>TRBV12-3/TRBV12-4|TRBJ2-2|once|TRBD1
CASSRGQGTGELFF
TGTGCCAGCAGTCGAGGACAGGGAACCGGGGAGCTGTTTTTT
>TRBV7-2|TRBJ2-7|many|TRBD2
CASSFLAGGHSTYEQYF
TGTGCCAGCAGCTTTTTAGCGGGGGGGCACTCCACCTACGAGCAGTACTTC
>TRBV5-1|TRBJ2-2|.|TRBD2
CASSSLAGAPGELFF
TGCGCCAGCAGCTCACTAGCGGGGGCTCCCGGGGAGCTGTTTTTT
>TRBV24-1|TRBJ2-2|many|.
CATSDWVGGELFF
TGTGCCACCAGTGATTGGGTCGGCGGGGAGCTGTTTTTT
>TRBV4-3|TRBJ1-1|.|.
CASSQEERPNTEAFF
TGCGCCAGCAGCCAAGAGGAGCGGCCGAACACTGAAGCTTTCTTT
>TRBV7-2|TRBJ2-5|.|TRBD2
CASRLSGGGAQYF
TGTGCCAGCAGGCTTAGCGGGGGTGGGGCCCAGTACTTC
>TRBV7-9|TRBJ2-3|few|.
CASSLGTVREITDTQYF
TGTGCCAGCAGCTTGGGGACTGTCCGGGAGATCACAGATACGCAGTATTTT
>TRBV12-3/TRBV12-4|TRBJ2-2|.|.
CASRGSVGELFF
TGTGCCAGCAGGGGGTCCGTCGGGGAGCTGTTTTTT
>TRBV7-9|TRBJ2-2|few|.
CASSPRVAAGELFF
TGTGCCAGCAGCCCCAGGGTCGCGGCCGGGGAGCTGTTTTTT
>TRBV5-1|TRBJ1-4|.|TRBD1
CASSPTGGDEKLFF
TGCGCCAGCAGCCCGACAGGGGGGGACGAAAAACTGTTTTTT
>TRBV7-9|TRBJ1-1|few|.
CASTNRWGNTEAFF
TGTGCCAGCACCAATAGGTGGGGAAACACTGAAGCTTTCTTT
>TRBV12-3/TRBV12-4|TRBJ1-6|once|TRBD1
CASSETGANSPLHF
TGTGCCAGCAGCGAGACAGGGGCCAATTCACCCCTCCACTTT
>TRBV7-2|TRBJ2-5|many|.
CASTPSGSQETQYF
TGTGCCAGCACTCCTTCCGGGAGCCAAGAGACCCAGTACTTC
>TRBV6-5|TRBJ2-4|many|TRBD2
CASSRTSGGDVNIQYF
TGTGCCAGCAGCAGGACTAGCGGGGGGGATGTAAACATTCAGTACTTC
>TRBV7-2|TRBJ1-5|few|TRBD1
CASSGGGAGHQPQHF
TGTGCCAGCAGCGGAGGGGGCGCAGGGCACCAGCCCCAGCATTTT
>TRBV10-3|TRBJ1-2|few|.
CAITTGRGDGYTF
TGTGCCATCACCACCGGAAGGGGGGATGGCTACACCTTC
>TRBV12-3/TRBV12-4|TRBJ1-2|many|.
CASSFDQGPYGYTF
TGTGCCAGCAGTTTTGACCAGGGACCCTATGGCTACACCTTC
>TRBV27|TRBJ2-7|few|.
CASSLGQGMEQYF
TGTGCCAGCAGTTTGGGGCAGGGGATGGAGCAGTACTTC
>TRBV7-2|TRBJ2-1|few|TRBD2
CASSLVGTRSTSEQFF
TGTGCCAGCAGCTTAGTTGGGACTAGGAGCACAAGTGAGCAGTTCTTC
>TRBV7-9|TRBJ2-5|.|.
CASSPTGRYQETQYF
TGTGCCAGCAGCCCGACCGGGCGGTACCAAGAGACCCAGTACTTC
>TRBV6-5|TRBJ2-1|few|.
CASSYSTAYNEQFF
TGTGCCAGCAGTTACTCGACGGCCTACAATGAGCAGTTCTTC
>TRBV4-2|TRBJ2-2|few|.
CASNEETSNTGELFF
TGTGCCAGCAACGAAGAGACCTCCAACACCGGGGAGCTGTTTTTT
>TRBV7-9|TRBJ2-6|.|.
CASPPGVGNMANVLTF
TGTGCCAGCCCCCCCGGCGTCGGGAATATGGCCAACGTCCTGACTTTC
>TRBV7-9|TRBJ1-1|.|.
CASSFTGPNTEAFF
TGTGCCAGCAGCTTTACAGGCCCGAACACTGAAGCTTTCTTT
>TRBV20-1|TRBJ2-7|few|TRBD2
CSAARGGHEQYF
TGCAGTGCCGCCCGCGGGGGTCACGAGCAGTACTTC
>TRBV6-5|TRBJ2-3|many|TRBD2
CASSLAGGTQYF
TGTGCCAGCAGTCTAGCGGGGGGCACGCAGTATTTT
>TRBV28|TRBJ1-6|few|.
CASRGPSQNSPLHF
TGTGCCAGCCGAGGGCCGTCACAGAATTCACCCCTCCACTTT
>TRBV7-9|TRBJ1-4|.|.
CASSLVGQQREKLFF
TGTGCCAGCAGCCTGGTAGGGCAGCAAAGGGAAAAACTGTTTTTT
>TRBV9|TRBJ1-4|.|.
CASSQTPVNEKLFF
TGTGCCAGCAGCCAGACACCGGTGAATGAAAAACTGTTTTTT